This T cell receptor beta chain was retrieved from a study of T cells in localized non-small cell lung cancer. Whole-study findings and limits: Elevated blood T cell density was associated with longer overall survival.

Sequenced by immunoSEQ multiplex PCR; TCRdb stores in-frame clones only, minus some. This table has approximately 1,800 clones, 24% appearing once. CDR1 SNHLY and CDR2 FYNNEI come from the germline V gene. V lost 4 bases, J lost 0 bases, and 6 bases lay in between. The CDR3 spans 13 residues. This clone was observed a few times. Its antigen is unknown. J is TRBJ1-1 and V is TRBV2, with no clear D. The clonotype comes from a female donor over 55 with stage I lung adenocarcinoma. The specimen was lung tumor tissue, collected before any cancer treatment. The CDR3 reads CASSATLNTEAFF. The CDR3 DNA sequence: TGTGCCAGCAGTGCTACACTGAACACTGAAGCTTTCTTT. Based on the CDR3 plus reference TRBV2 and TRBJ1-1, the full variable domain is EPEVTQTPSHQVTQMGQEVILRCVPISNHLYFYWYRQILGQKVEFLVSFYNNEISEKSEIFDDQFSVERPDGSNFTLKIRSTKLEDSAMYFCASSATLNTEAFFGQGTRLTVV.